A single T cell receptor beta chain is shown here with its context. The data derive from a study of CD8 T cells in Susac syndrome. RNA in amounts of roughly 0.45 to 1 ug was reverse transcribed with random hexamers. TCRdb re-analysed the immunoSEQ multiplex PCR reads in MiXCR, keeping a single row per CDR3 protein. The data show about 280,000 distinct CDR3 sequences, more than 75% seen once. The V and J ends lost 6 bases and 7 bases respectively, with 14 bases between them. Germline CDR1 and CDR2: SGHRS and YFSETQ. The CDR3 sequence is 13 residues long. The chain recombines TRBV5-1 with TRBJ2-1; D is unresolved. The sequencing input was CD8+ T cells from PBMCs. This TCR was sampled from a human donor with multiple sclerosis. The CDR3 sequence is CASKVSLGNEQFF. CDR3 nucleotides: TGCGCCAGCAAAGTCTCCCTTGGGAATGAGCAGTTCTTC.